This TCR beta chain was documented in a study of OX40 agonist ivuxolimab in advanced cancers. TCRdb's table, derived via immunoSEQ multiplex PCR, lists solely in-frame clones and lacks some. The top ten hold 0.31% of the sample, which has about 100,000 clones, about nine tenths seen once. Study findings and constraints: Clones of CD4+ and CD8+ blood T cells grew by week 6 at doses of 0.1 to 3.0 mg/kg. Certain nonresponders likewise exhibited a low normalized T-cell clonal expansion.

Notes on this clone: What it binds is not known.

Here the sequenced sample was CD4+ or CD8+ T cells sorted from blood, taken in a trial of the OX40 agonist ivuxolimab. The sequence came from an adult with an advanced solid tumor such as melanoma, head and neck, liver or kidney cancer.

The CDR3 loop reads CASSAGTANTGELFF. The CDR3 DNA reads TGTGCCAGCAGTGCCGGGACTGCGAACACCGGGGAGCTGTTTTTT. V usage is TRBV2 and J usage is TRBJ2-2; TRBD2 is a possible D gene (6 bases). The V end was cut by 4 bases, the J end by 0 bases, with 9 bases between. CDR1 is SNHLY, CDR2 FYNNEI, per germline. This CDR3 region has 15 residues.